The entry that follows covers one TCR beta chain sequence. Autoimmune disease history or systemic immunosuppression led to patient exclusion. Sequencing used immunoSEQ multiplex PCR; TCRdb keeps in-frame clones, though not all of them. The table records 60,000 to 80,000 clones, around nine tenths of them present only once. This sample is part of a study of OX40 agonist ivuxolimab in advanced cancers. Across the whole study: Of the participants, under 50% had some prior anti-PD-1, anti-PD-L1 or anti-CTLA-4 therapy, which was allowed.

This CDR3 comprises 12 residues. Germline assignment: CDR1 MNHNY and CDR2 SVGAGI (reference sequence). V lost 4 bases and J 7 bases, leaving 10 bases between the germline ends. The sequence came from an adult with an advanced solid tumor such as melanoma, head and neck, liver or kidney cancer. This material consisted of CD4+ or CD8+ T cells sorted from blood, taken in a trial of the OX40 agonist ivuxolimab. V gene TRBV6-6 combines with J gene TRBJ1-1; the D gene is possibly TRBD1 (6 bases). CDR3 in amino acids: CASSSPGVEAFF. In DNA, the CDR3 is TGTGCCAGCAGTTCCCCAGGGGTTGAAGCTTTCTTT.